This T cell receptor beta chain was obtained from a study of sequential checkpoint blockade in melanoma. Across the study: After both sequences, patients received maintenance nivolumab.

Libraries were prepared by immunoSEQ multiplex PCR; TCRdb keeps only in-frame clonotypes and omits some of them. Counted here are about 11,000 clones, nearly 80% occurring once; the ten biggest clones make up 11%. Germline-derived CDR1 and CDR2 are LNHDA and SQIVND (reference sequence). Trimming removed 0 bases at V and 0 bases at J, with 6 bases between. The CDR3 length is 15 residues. Treatment described: randomized to nivolumab then ipilimumab (arm A) or the reverse (arm B). From thawed PBMCs, live CD3+CD8+ cells negative for CD19 and CD56 were sorted. The specimen comprised CD8+ T cells sorted from blood (inferred from file names), sampled from a patient given nivolumab and ipilimumab in sequence. The sequence was collected from a human donor with melanoma. The chain has TRBV19 and TRBJ2-1; possible D gene TRBD1, 5 bases. CDR3 in amino acids: CASSIDDSSYNEQFF. The CDR3 DNA reads TGTGCCAGTAGTATAGATGACAGCTCCTACAATGAGCAGTTCTTC.